This TCR beta chain was sequenced in a study of blood T cell repertoires in COVID-19. Assignments of participants to cohorts depended upon their own reported clinical history. The data were produced by immunoSEQ multiplex PCR, yet TCRdb's version contains in-frame clones alone and is incomplete. Of around 420,000 clones in the sample, approximately 85% are singletons; the top ten hold around 2.1%. Looked up from germline, CDR1 is SGHRS and CDR2 is YFSETQ. V was pared by 0 bases and J by 3 bases, with 12 bases between. There are 15 residues in the CDR3. The sequencing sample was made of PBMCs or T cells enriched from blood (not recorded which). The source is a woman in her 40s with acute COVID-19. The rearrangement joins TRBV5-1 to TRBJ1-1; a weak D match, TRBD1 (5 bases). The CDR3 is CASSLAGRADTEAFF. In DNA form, the CDR3 reads TGCGCCAGCAGCTTGGCTGGCAGGGCGGACACTGAAGCTTTCTTT. The full variable domain, its missing parts supplied by reference TRBV5-1 and TRBJ1-1, is KAGVTQTPRYLIKTRGQQVTLSCSPISGHRSVSWYQQTPGQGLQFLFEYFSETQRNKGNFPGRFSGRQFSNSRSEMNVSTLELGDSALYLCASSLAGRADTEAFFGQGTRLTVV.